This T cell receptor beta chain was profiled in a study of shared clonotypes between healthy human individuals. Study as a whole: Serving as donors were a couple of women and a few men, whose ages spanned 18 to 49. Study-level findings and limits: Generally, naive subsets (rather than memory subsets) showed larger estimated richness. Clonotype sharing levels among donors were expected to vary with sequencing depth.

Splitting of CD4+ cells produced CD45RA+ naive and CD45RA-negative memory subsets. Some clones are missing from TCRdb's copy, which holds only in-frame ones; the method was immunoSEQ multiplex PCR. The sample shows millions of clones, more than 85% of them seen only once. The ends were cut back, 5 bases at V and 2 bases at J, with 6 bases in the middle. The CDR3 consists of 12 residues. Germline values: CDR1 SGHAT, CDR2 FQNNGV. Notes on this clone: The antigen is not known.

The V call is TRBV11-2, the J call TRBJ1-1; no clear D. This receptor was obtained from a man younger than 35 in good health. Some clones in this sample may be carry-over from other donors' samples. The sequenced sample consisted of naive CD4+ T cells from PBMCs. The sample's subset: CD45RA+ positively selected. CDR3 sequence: CASSLINTEAFF. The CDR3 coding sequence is TGTGCCAGCAGCCTCATTAACACTGAAGCTTTCTTT.